The 5 T cell receptor beta chains below were found in one sample sequenced in a study of blood T cell repertoires in COVID-19. Libraries were prepared by immunoSEQ multiplex PCR; TCRdb keeps only in-frame clonotypes and omits some of them. The profile covers fewer than 500,000 clones, with roughly nine tenths appearing a single time and about 0.7% taken by the ten largest. Sequenced sample: PBMCs or T cells enriched from blood (not recorded which). Receptors originate from a woman between 18 and 30 years old who had recovered from COVID-19.

As regards this clone: One junction end disagrees with the germline gene, perhaps due to a read error. The gene calls are TRBV2 and TRBJ2-2, with TRBD2 matching over 15 bases. CDR1 SNHLY and CDR2 FYNNEI come from the germline V gene. The CDR3 runs to 16 residues. Here the CDR3 DNA reads TGTGCCAGCAGTGCCGGGCTTGGACTAGCGGGGGGGCCTGGTCGTTTT. It specifies CASSAGLGLAGGPGRF.

In this sample, this clone turned up once. The chain uses TRBV19 and TRBJ1-5; maybe TRBD1 (6 bases). Germline V gene data show CDR1 as LNHDA and CDR2 as SQIVND (reference sequence). The V end was cut by 4 bases, the J end by 5 bases, with 9 bases between. This CDR3 is built from 13 residues. CDR3 DNA: TGTGCCAGTAGTACTTACAGGGATCAGCCCCAGCATTTT. It yields the protein CASSTYRDQPQHF.

This clone is a singleton in its sample. The chain is built from TRBV2 and TRBJ2-1, with unresolved D. The germline V gene encodes CDR1 SNHLY and CDR2 FYNNEI. V was clipped by 8 bases and J by 4 bases, with 21 bases between them. The CDR3 covers 16 residues. Here the CDR3 reads CASFTPPGFSYNEQFF. In nucleotides, the CDR3 is TGTGCCAGCTTCACTCCACCTGGTTTCTCTTACAATGAGCAGTTCTTC.

The chain links TRBV2 to TRBJ1-2; D remains ambiguous. The CDR3 totals 14 residues. V gave up 7 bases and J gave up 0 bases, with 12 bases separating them. CDR1 and CDR2 from the germline V gene are SNHLY and FYNNEI. This CDR3 reads CASIPTITNYGYTF. CDR3 nucleotide sequence: TGTGCCAGCATCCCGACAATAACTAACTATGGCTACACCTTC.

This clone has only a few counts. The sample has other DNA sequences that encode this CDR3 too. The rearrangement joins TRBV12-3 or TRBV12-4 to TRBJ1-1; 7 positions agree with TRBD1. V was clipped by 6 bases and J by 0 bases; unmatched bases: 1. The CDR3 runs to 13 residues. The CDR3 spells CASSDRVNTEAFF. The CDR3 DNA is TGTGCCAGCAGCGACAGGGTGAACACTGAAGCTTTCTTT.